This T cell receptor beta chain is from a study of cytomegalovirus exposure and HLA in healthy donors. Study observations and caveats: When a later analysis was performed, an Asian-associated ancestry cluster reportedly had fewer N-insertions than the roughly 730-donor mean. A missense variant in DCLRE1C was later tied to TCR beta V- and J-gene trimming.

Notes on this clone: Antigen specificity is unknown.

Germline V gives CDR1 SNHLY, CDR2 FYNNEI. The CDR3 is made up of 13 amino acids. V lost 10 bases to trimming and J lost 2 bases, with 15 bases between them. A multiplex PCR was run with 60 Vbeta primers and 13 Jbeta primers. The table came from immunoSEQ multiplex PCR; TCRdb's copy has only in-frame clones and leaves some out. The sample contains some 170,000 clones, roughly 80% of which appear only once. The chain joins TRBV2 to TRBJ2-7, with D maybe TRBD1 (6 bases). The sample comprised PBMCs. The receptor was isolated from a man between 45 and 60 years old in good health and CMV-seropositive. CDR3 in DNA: TGTGCCACCCGATTTCAGGGGACCTACGAGCAGTACTTC. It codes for CATRFQGTYEQYF.